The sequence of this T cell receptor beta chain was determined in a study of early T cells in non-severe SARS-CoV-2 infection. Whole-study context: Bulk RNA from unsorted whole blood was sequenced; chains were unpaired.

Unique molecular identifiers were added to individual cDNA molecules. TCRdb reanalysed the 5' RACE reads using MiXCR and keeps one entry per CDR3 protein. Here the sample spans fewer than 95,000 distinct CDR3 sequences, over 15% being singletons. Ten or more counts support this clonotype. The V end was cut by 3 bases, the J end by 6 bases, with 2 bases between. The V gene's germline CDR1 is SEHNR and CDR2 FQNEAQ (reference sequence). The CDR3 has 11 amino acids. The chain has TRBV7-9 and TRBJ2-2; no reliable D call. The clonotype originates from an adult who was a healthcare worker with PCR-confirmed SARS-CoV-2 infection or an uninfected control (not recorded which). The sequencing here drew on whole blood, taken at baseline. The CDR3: CASSLSGELFF. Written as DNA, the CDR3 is TGTGCCAGCAGCTTGTCCGGGGAGCTGTTTTTT.